Below are 23 T cell receptor beta chains sequenced from a single sample in a study of CD8 T cells in Susac syndrome (dated by TCRdb to between 2018 and 2020). The receptor library was made with the immunoSEQ multiplex PCR assay. RNA was extracted using the RNeasy kit, and about 0.5 to 1 microgram was reverse transcribed with random hexamers. The raw public reads went through TCRdb reprocessing: fastp at Q25, MiXCR clone calling, in-frame beta chains kept. Entries that share a CDR3 protein sequence are merged under the most common genes and DNA. This sample holds under 350,000 distinct CDR3 sequences; under 95% were observed only once. The ten largest clones capture over 0.065% of the sample. The sample taken for sequencing was CD4+ T cells from PBMCs. Receptors were obtained from a human donor with multiple sclerosis.

The count of this clonotype is one. The genes are TRBV20-1 and TRBJ1-2; D is possibly TRBD1 (5 bases). Germline V gives CDR1 DFQATT, CDR2 SNEGSKA (reference sequence). Trimming cost V 4 bases and J 8 bases, with 14 bases left between them. The CDR3 has 12 amino acids. The CDR3: CSAKEGSSGYTF. In nucleotides, the CDR3 is TGCAGTGCTAAGGAGGGGTCGAGCGGCTACACCTTC.

The chain couples TRBV7-9 to TRBJ1-2, with D possibly TRBD1 on 5 matching bases. The CDR3 loop spans 15 amino acids. The germline V gene encodes CDR1 SEHNR and CDR2 FQNEAQ (reference sequence). V was trimmed by 0 bases and J by 6 bases, leaving 14 bases between them. The CDR3: CASSLALGREDGYTF. In nucleotides, the CDR3 is TGTGCCAGCAGCTTAGCGCTAGGCAGGGAGGATGGCTACACCTTC.

This clonotype was seen only once. The chain employs TRBV7-6 and TRBJ2-5; the match to TRBD2 covers 12 bases. Germline V gives CDR1 SGHVS, CDR2 FNYEAQ. This CDR3 has 17 residues. The junction had 11 bases not matched to a gene; V was cut back by 5 bases and J by 4 bases. The CDR3 sequence is CASSATGLAGAAETQYF. The CDR3, as DNA: TGTGCCAGCAGCGCGACGGGACTAGCGGGCGCAGCAGAGACCCAGTACTTC. The full variable domain, in which reference TRBV7-6 and TRBJ2-5 provide the parts outside the CDR3, is GAGVSQSPRYKVTKRGQDVALRCDPISGHVSLYWYRQALGQGPEFLTYFNYEAQQDKSGLPNDRFSAERPEGSISTLTIQRTEQRDSAMYRCASSATGLAGAAETQYFGPGTRLLVL.

V is TRBV4-3 and J is TRBJ2-3, with D unresolved. This CDR3 has 14 amino acids. V lost 0 bases, J lost 4 bases, and 8 bases lay in between. CDR1 LGHNA and CDR2 YSLEER come from the germline V gene. CDR3 nucleotide sequence: TGCGCCAGCAGCCAAGATATCGGTGCAGATACGCAGTATTTT. Translating gives CASSQDIGADTQYF.

The V gene is TRBV12-3 or TRBV12-4, the J gene TRBJ1-2; no clear D gene. There are 14 residues in the CDR3. The V end lost 3 bases, the J end lost 8 bases, and 16 bases lay between the germline ends. CDR3 residues: CASSFQTGGGGYTF. The DNA for the CDR3 is TGTGCCAGCAGTTTCCAAACTGGCGGCGGAGGCTACACCTTC.

This sequence joins TRBV6-1 and TRBJ2-7, with D tentatively TRBD1 (6 bases). V was shortened by 7 bases and J by 2 bases, with 18 bases between the two germline ends. The length of the CDR3 is 15 residues. Germline values: CDR1 MNHNS, CDR2 SASEGT. CDR3 bases: TGTGCCAGCACCCCCAGGGGTAATGGCCCCTACGAGCAGTACTTC. Encoded protein: CASTPRGNGPYEQYF.

The V and J genes are TRBV7-2 and TRBJ2-2; 7 positions match TRBD1. CDR1 and CDR2 (germline): SGHTA, FQGNSA. V shed 0 bases and J 4 bases; nucleotides not matched to a gene: 2. CDR3 size: 15 residues. For the CDR3, the DNA is TGTGCCAGCAGCTTAGCAGGACAGGTCACCGGGGAGCTGTTTTTT. Amino acids: CASSLAGQVTGELFF.

The chain has TRBV10-3 and TRBJ1-5; 8 nucleotides agree with TRBD1. The V and J ends lost 6 bases and 6 bases, in that order; junction bases with no gene match: 7. Germline CDR1 and CDR2: ENHRY and SYGVKD. The CDR3 length is 14 residues. CDR3 in amino acids: CAISQQGEGQPQHF. DNA of the CDR3: TGTGCCATCAGCCAACAGGGGGAAGGTCAGCCCCAGCATTTT.

The genes are TRBV11-2 and TRBJ2-2; D possibly corresponds to TRBD2 (5 bases). The CDR3 spans 15 residues. Trimming removed 4 bases at V and 5 bases at J, with 14 bases between. Germline V gene data show CDR1 as SGHAT and CDR2 as FQNNGV. The CDR3, as DNA: TGTGCCAGCAGCTCCTGGAGGCGAGGGACCGGGGAGCTGTTTTTT. Its translation is CASSSWRRGTGELFF.

The gene calls are TRBV2 and TRBJ1-6; D remains ambiguous. The CDR3 covers 15 residues. V was cut by 0 bases and J by 11 bases, with 14 bases left in between. Germline loops: CDR1 SNHLY, CDR2 FYNNEI. The CDR3 coding sequence is TGTGCCAGCAGTGAAGCTTGGACGGCGGCGCCACCCCTCCACTTT. This encodes CASSEAWTAAPPLHF.

The chain carries TRBV12-3 or TRBV12-4 and TRBJ2-7; D is possibly TRBD1 or TRBD2 (5 bases each). This CDR3 contains 14 residues. Trimming removed 4 bases at V and 0 bases at J, with 10 bases between. The CDR3 bases are TGTGCCAGCAGTTGGGGGACCCGCTCCTACGAGCAGTACTTC. Protein sequence: CASSWGTRSYEQYF.

This clonotype appeared a single time. The chain recombines TRBV30 with TRBJ2-5, with unresolved D. Per germline, CDR1 GTSNPN and CDR2 SVGIG (reference sequence). V was clipped by 1 base and J by 7 bases, with 13 bases between them. This CDR3 comprises 13 residues. DNA of the CDR3: TGTGCCTGGAGTGGAGGCCCCCCCGGGACCCAGTACTTC. Protein product: CAWSGGPPGTQYF.

The V gene is TRBV7-3, the J gene TRBJ1-1; D possibly corresponds to TRBD1 (5 bases). V shed 0 bases and J shed 4 bases, with 6 bases lying between them. This CDR3 region has 13 residues. Per germline, CDR1 SGHTA and CDR2 FQGTGA. CDR3 DNA sequence: TGTGCCAGCAGCTTAACGGGGACCACTGAAGCTTTCTTT. Translation gives CASSLTGTTEAFF.

J is TRBJ2-5 and V is TRBV7-2, with TRBD2 matching over 9 bases. Looked up from germline, CDR1 is SGHTA and CDR2 is FQGNSA. The CDR3 spans 15 residues. Trimming at V came to 5 bases and at J to 5 bases, leaving 9 bases not matched to a gene. The CDR3 DNA is TGTGCCAGCAGCCTCCCGCGGGGGGGTTTTGAGACCCAGTACTTC. It encodes CASSLPRGGFETQYF.

This clonotype was found a few times. The genes are TRBV3-1 and TRBJ1-5; no clear D gene. The V end was cut by 4 bases, the J end by 0 bases, with 7 bases between. This CDR3 spans 14 amino acids. Germline CDR1 reads LGHDT; CDR2 reads YNNKEL (reference sequence). CDR3 in amino acids: CASSRTDSNQPQHF. The CDR3 DNA sequence: TGTGCCAGCAGCCGGACGGATAGCAATCAGCCCCAGCATTTT.

The chain combines TRBV9 with TRBJ2-2, with a tentative D call TRBD1 (6 bases). The CDR3 spans 15 residues. Trimming took off 4 bases at V and 2 bases at J, with 12 bases between the two ends. The germline V gene encodes CDR1 SGDLS and CDR2 YYNGEE. CDR3 amino acids: CASSPGQINTGELFF. CDR3 nucleotides: TGTGCCAGCAGCCCCGGACAGATTAACACCGGGGAGCTGTTTTTT.

The rearrangement joins TRBV6-5 to TRBJ1-4; D not resolved. Germline CDR1 and CDR2: MNHEY and SVGAGI. V shed 6 bases and J shed 5 bases, with 10 bases lying between them. The CDR3 is 13 amino acids. The CDR3 DNA sequence: TGTGCCAGCAGGCCCGGACTGAATGAAAAACTGTTTTTT. Its protein product is CASRPGLNEKLFF.

The chain recombines TRBV7-3 with TRBJ2-5; perhaps TRBD1 as D (5 bases). Germline V lookup: CDR1 SGHTA, CDR2 FQGTGA. Trimming stripped 5 bases from V and 1 base from J, with 11 bases between. The CDR3 totals 14 residues. The CDR3 loop reads CASSPAGPQETQYF. The CDR3, as DNA: TGTGCCAGCAGCCCCGCAGGGCCCCAAGAGACCCAGTACTTC.

This chain connects TRBV12-3 or TRBV12-4 to TRBJ2-1; D not resolved. This CDR3 comprises 10 residues. Trimming took 3 bases from V and 7 from J, leaving 1 base between them. For the CDR3, the DNA is TGTGCCAGCAGTTTTAATGAGCAGTTCTTC. Protein sequence: CASSFNEQFF.

The gene calls are TRBV3-1 and TRBJ2-1; D perhaps matches TRBD2 (5 bases). CDR3 length equals 16 residues. CDR1 LGHDT and CDR2 YNNKEL come from the germline V gene (reference sequence). The germline V and J ends were trimmed by 4 bases and 3 bases, with 16 bases remaining between them. Here the CDR3 DNA reads TGTGCCAGCAGCCTCGCGGGCCTAGCAGTCTACAATGAGCAGTTCTTC. Its translation is CASSLAGLAVYNEQFF.

The chain uses TRBV21-1 and TRBJ1-1. TRBV21-1 is recorded as a pseudogene. The CDR3 has 14 amino acids. CDR3 sequence: CASSKVVARAEAFF. CDR3 in DNA: TGTGCCAGCAGCAAAGTGGTAGCTAGAGCTGAAGCTTTCTTT.

The rearrangement joins TRBV20-1 to TRBJ2-1; maybe TRBD2 (5 bases). The V end lost 0 bases, the J end lost 0 bases, and 15 bases lay between the germline ends. The CDR3 loop spans 17 amino acids. The germline CDR1 and CDR2 sequences are DFQATT and SNEGSKA (reference sequence). The chain's CDR3 is CSARDPSGAFSYNEQFF. The CDR3 DNA reads TGCAGTGCTAGAGATCCCAGCGGAGCCTTCTCCTACAATGAGCAGTTCTTC.

The chain has TRBV9 and TRBJ1-1; TRBD1 agrees at 12 bases. The germline V gene encodes CDR1 SGDLS and CDR2 YYNGEE. The ends lost 0 bases at V and 10 bases at J; junction bases unmatched: 4. The CDR3 totals 14 residues. In DNA form, the CDR3 reads TGTGCCAGCAGCGTAGCTGGGGACAGGGGGCCAGCTTTCTTT. It translates to CASSVAGDRGPAFF.